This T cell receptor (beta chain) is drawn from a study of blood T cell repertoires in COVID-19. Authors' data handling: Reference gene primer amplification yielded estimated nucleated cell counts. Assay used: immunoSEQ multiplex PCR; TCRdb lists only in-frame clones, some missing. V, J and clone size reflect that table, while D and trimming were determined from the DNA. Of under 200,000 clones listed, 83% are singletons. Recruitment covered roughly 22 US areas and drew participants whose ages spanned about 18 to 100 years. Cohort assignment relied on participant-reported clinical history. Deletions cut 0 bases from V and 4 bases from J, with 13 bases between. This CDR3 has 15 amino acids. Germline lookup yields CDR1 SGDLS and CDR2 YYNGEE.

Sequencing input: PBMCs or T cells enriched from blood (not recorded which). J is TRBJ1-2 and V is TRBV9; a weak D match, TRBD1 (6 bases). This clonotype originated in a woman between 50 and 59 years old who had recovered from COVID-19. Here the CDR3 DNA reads TGTGCCAGCAGCGTAGCGGTAGGGGGGGTCTATGGCTACACCTTC. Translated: CASSVAVGGVYGYTF.